This TCR beta chain was found in a study of blood T cell repertoires in COVID-19. In germline, CDR1 is DFQATT, CDR2 SNEGSKA (reference sequence). V was clipped by 7 bases and J by 2 bases, with 9 bases between them. The length of the CDR3 is 11 residues. Repertoires were generated with immunoSEQ multiplex PCR, while TCRdb's copy carries only in-frame clones and drops some. Of tens of thousands of clones listed, 85% are singletons. The source is a human donor with acute or convalescent COVID-19. The donor label of this sample is uncertain. This rearrangement joins TRBV20-1 to TRBJ2-7; D uncertain. What was sequenced was peripheral blood. The CDR3 loop reads CSVSGTYEQYF. In DNA form, the CDR3 reads TGCAGTGTCTCGGGTACCTACGAGCAGTACTTC.